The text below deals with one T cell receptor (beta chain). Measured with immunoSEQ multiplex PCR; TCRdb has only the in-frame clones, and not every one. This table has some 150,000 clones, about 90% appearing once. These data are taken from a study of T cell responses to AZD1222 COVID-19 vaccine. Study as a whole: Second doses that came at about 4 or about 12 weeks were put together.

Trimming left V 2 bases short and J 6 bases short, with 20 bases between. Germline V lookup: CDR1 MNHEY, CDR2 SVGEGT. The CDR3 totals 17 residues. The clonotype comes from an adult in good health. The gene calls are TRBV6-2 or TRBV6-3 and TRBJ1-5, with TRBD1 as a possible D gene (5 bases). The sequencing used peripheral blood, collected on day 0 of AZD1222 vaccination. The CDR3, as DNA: TGTGCCAGCAGTTACGGGTTGCGGGCGTCCGGGGGTCAGCCCCAGCATTTT. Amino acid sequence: CASSYGLRASGGQPQHF.